The T cell receptor beta chain under discussion was sequenced for a study of identical twins. Concerning this clonotype: What it binds is not known.

The study, taken as a whole, reports: There were fewer insertions in abundant cord blood beta clonotypes, but memory repertoires showed no such pattern.

Among all donors, each was a healthy Caucasian. The V and J ends lost 5 bases and 5 bases, in that order; junction bases with no gene match: 13. Germline loops: CDR1 MNHEY, CDR2 SVGEGT. The CDR3 contains 16 residues. TCRdb redid the calling of the 5' RACE reads with MiXCR, one entry per CDR3 protein. The sample includes 1,800,000 or so distinct CDR3 sequences, about 31% of them seen just once. This chain joins TRBV6-2 or TRBV6-3 and TRBJ1-2; 8 nucleotides match TRBD1. The TCR originated in a newborn girl in good health. Input material: cord blood. The CDR3 DNA reads TGTGCCAGCAGTGGTCGCCGGGACAGGAGCCTTTATGGCTACACCTTC. This translates into CASSGRRDRSLYGYTF.